This T cell receptor beta chain was identified during a study of cytomegalovirus exposure and HLA in healthy donors. Study-wide results and caveats: Later on, a genetic analysis was performed. It linked a missense variant in DCLRE1C with V- and J-gene trimming of TCR beta. A previous analysis found most TCR beta V segments productive roughly 87% or roughly 30% of the time. Later on, an analysis showed TCR association rates differing by HLA locus, with DRB1 the most and HLA-C the fewest.

In the case of this clone: No antigen is known for it.

CDR3 length equals 15 residues. The germline V gene has CDR1 SEHNR and CDR2 FQNEAQ (reference sequence). V lost 1 base and J 1 base, leaving 7 bases between the germline ends. The PCR contained 60 Vbeta and 13 Jbeta primers. Profiling relied on immunoSEQ multiplex PCR, and the TCRdb table lists in-frame clones only, not all of them. The table lists approximately 200,000 clones, over 60% of them singletons. The chain has TRBV7-9 and TRBJ2-2; no clear D. The clonotype comes from a man in his late teens or twenties in good health and CMV-seronegative. The sequenced sample was PBMCs. The CDR3 here is CASSLVEWNTGELFF. CDR3 nucleotide sequence: TGTGCCAGCAGCTTAGTGGAGTGGAACACCGGGGAGCTGTTTTTT. The complete variable domain, with remaining parts taken from reference TRBV7-9 and TRBJ2-2, reads DTGVSQNPRHKITKRGQNVTFRCDPISEHNRLYWYRQTLGQGPEFLTYFQNEAQLEKSRLLSDRFSAERPKGSFSTLEIQRTEQGDSAMYLCASSLVEWNTGELFFGEGSRLTVL.